The following is a T cell receptor beta chain sequence with its context. This CDR3 is 16 amino acids long. The J segment lost 4 bases and the V segment lost 7 bases, leaving 13 bases of the junction unmatched. From germline, CDR1 is SEHNR and CDR2 FQNEAQ (reference sequence). This specimen belongs to a study of cytomegalovirus exposure and HLA in healthy donors. With 60 Vbeta and 13 Jbeta primers, the PCR was carried out. Libraries were prepared by immunoSEQ multiplex PCR; TCRdb keeps only in-frame clonotypes and omits some of them. Altogether more than 95,000 clones are present, almost 80% being singletons, with the ten largest covering roughly 5%.

The specimen sequenced was PBMCs. J is TRBJ2-3 and V is TRBV7-9; 8 nucleotides align to TRBD1. This TCR was recovered from a man aged 60 to 69 in good health and CMV-seropositive. As DNA, the CDR3 is TGTGCCAGCATCTCGGCCCGGGACAGGTGGGCAGATACGCAGTATTTT. Translating it yields CASISARDRWADTQYF.